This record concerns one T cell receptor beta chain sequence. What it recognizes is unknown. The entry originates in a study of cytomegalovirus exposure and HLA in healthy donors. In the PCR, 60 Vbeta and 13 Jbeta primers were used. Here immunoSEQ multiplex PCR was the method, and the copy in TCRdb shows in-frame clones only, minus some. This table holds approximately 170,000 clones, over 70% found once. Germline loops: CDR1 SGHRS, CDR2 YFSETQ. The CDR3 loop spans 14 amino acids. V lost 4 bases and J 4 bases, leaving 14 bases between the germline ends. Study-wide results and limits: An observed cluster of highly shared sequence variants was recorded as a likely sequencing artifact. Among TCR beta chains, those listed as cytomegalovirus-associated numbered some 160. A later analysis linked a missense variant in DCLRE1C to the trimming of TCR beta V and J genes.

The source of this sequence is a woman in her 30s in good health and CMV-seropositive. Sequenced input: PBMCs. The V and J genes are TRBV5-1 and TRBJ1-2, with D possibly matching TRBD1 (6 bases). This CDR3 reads CASSPGTLVYGYTF. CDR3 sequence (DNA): TGCGCCAGCAGCCCCGGGACACTCGTCTATGGCTACACCTTC.